A selection of T cell receptor beta chains follows, all from one sample in a study of T cells in localized non-small cell lung cancer. TCRdb's table, derived via immunoSEQ multiplex PCR, lists solely in-frame clones and lacks some. The data show roughly 3,000 clones, about 24% seen once. Here the sequenced sample was lung tumor tissue, taken before any cancer treatment. The receptors shown here come from a man aged 35 to 69 with stage I squamous cell lung carcinoma. Each CDR3 is given with its conserved first and last residue. A D gene is named only where the DNA matches it firmly. Clone sizes are given selectively: once, few, many, or a class where the clone is expanded.

>TRBV6-8|TRBJ1-4|.|.
CASSPSGRSHEKLFF
TGTGCCAGCAGTCCGTCTGGCAGAAGCCATGAAAAACTGTTTTTT
>TRBV6-8|TRBJ2-7|.|few
CASLPVGADYEQYF
TGTGCCAGTCTTCCCGTCGGGGCGGACTACGAGCAGTACTTC
>TRBV6-8|TRBJ1-1|.|medium-sized
CASSSGPGAEAFF
TGTGCCAGCAGTTCAGGTCCGGGGGCCGAAGCTTTCTTT
>TRBV15|TRBJ2-7|.|few
CATSRETGDTLRGQYF
TGTGCCACCAGCAGAGAAACCGGGGACACCCTTAGAGGGCAGTACTTC
>TRBV10-2|TRBJ1-2|.|.
CASSEKEGIGGYTF
TGCGCCAGCAGTGAGAAGGAGGGCATCGGGGGCTACACCTTC
>TRBV11-3|TRBJ2-3|.|few
CASSFGWTVSTDTQYF
TGTGCCAGCAGCTTCGGGTGGACGGTTAGCACAGATACGCAGTATTTT
>TRBV19|TRBJ2-7|TRBD1|.
CASSLRGLSYEQYF
TGTGCCAGTAGTCTTAGGGGGCTCTCCTACGAGCAGTACTTC
>TRBV19|TRBJ1-5|TRBD1|.
CASSKRGPNQPQHF
TGTGCCAGTAGTAAGAGGGGGCCCAATCAGCCCCAGCATTTT
>TRBV9|TRBJ1-2|.|.
CASSFQGTNYGYTF
TGTGCCAGCAGTTTCCAGGGAACCAACTATGGCTACACCTTC
>TRBV9|TRBJ1-5|TRBD1|medium-sized
CASSERTGGNQPQHF
TGTGCCAGCAGTGAACGGACAGGCGGGAATCAGCCCCAGCATTTT
>TRBV6-8|TRBJ2-7|.|medium-sized
CASTHGEQVTYEQYF
TGTGCCAGCACCCACGGAGAACAGGTTACCTACGAGCAGTACTTC
>TRBV6-8|TRBJ2-7|.|medium-sized
CASSYPGRSSYEQYF
TGTGCCAGCAGTTACCCGGGGCGGAGCTCCTACGAGCAGTACTTC
>TRBV18|TRBJ2-1|TRBD2|few
CASSPPASGGYEQFF
TGTGCCAGCTCACCACCCGCTAGCGGGGGCTATGAGCAGTTCTTC
>TRBV6-8|TRBJ2-5|TRBD1|.
CASNPKPGQGLERQETQYF
TGTGCCAGCAACCCTAAACCGGGACAGGGATTGGAGAGGCAAGAGACCCAGTACTTC
>TRBV28|TRBJ1-1|.|.
CASSLPKNRVSDTEAFF
TGTGCCAGCAGTTTACCGAAAAACAGAGTTAGTGACACTGAAGCTTTCTTT
>TRBV9|TRBJ1-6|.|few
CASSARDTNSPLHF
TGTGCCAGCAGCGCCCGGGACACCAATTCACCCCTCCACTTT
>TRBV9|TRBJ1-6|.|.
CASSGGVYNSPLHF
TGTGCCAGCAGCGGAGGCGTCTACAATTCACCCCTCCACTTT
>TRBV28|TRBJ1-5|TRBD1|.
CASSDTGVRGNQPQHF
TGTGCCAGCAGTGATACAGGGGTCAGAGGCAATCAGCCCCAGCATTTT
>TRBV30|TRBJ1-5|.|.
CAWSGGLGNQPQHF
TGTGCCTGGAGTGGGGGACTGGGAAATCAGCCCCAGCATTTT
>TRBV14|TRBJ1-1|.|.
CASSSDVGGLNWDTEAFF
TGTGCCAGCAGCTCAGACGTCGGGGGCCTCAACTGGGACACTGAAGCTTTCTTT